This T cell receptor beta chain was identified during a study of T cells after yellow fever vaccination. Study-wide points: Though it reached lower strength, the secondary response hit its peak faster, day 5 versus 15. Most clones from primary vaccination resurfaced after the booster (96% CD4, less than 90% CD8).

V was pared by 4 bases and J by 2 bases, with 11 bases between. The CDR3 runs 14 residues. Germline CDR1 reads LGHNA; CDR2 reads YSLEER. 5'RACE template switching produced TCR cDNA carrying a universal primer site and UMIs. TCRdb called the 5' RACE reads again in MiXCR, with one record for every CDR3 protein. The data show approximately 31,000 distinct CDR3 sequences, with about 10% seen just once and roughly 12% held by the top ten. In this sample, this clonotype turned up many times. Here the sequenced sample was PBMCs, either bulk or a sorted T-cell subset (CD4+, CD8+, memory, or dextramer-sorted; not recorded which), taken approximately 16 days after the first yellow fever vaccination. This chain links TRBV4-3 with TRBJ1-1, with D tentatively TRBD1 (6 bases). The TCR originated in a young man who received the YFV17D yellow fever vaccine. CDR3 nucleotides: TGCGCCAGCAGCCCCTGGGACAAAAACACTGAAGCTTTCTTT. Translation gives CASSPWDKNTEAFF.